This T cell receptor beta chain was observed in a study of blood T cell repertoires in COVID-19. Overall study context: Acute-phase and convalescent COVID-19 samples originated in the United States, Italy and Spain.

The V end lost 2 bases, the J end lost 4 bases, and 11 bases lay between the germline ends. Germline V gene data show CDR1 as KGHSH and CDR2 as LQKENI. The CDR3 covers 14 residues. Here immunoSEQ multiplex PCR was the method, and the copy in TCRdb shows in-frame clones only, minus some. Here the sample spans a few hundred thousand clones, approximately 86% being singletons. The rearrangement joins TRBV18 to TRBJ1-1, with unresolved D. Sequenced material: PBMCs or T cells enriched from blood (not recorded which). The sequence came from a woman in her forties or fifties who had recovered from COVID-19. In DNA, the CDR3 is TGTGCCAGCTCACCAAGGGAAGGGAGCACTGAAGCTTTCTTT. Its protein product is CASSPREGSTEAFF.